This T cell receptor (beta chain) appears in the sequencing data of a study of identical twins. Healthy Caucasians alone served as donors. Study findings and constraints: For cord blood, abundant beta clonotypes had fewer insertions, unlike memory repertoires, which showed none. The same donors were not followed; conclusions instead depended on cross-sectional statistical analysis. Twin sharing of out-of-frame TCR alpha was underestimated by models in monozygotic pairs.

TCRdb re-called the 5' RACE reads with MiXCR, one entry per CDR3 protein. The table includes about 200,000 distinct CDR3 sequences, around 8% detected once. Trimming cost V 2 bases and J 0 bases, with 13 bases left between them. Germline lookup yields CDR1 SGHDN and CDR2 FVKESK. The CDR3 is 17 residues long. This clonotype was detected many times. Its antigen is as yet unknown. The same sample was also used in a study of yellow fever vaccine responses in identical twins.

The chain links TRBV14 to TRBJ1-4; D may be TRBD1 (6 bases). This clonotype was sampled from a woman aged 18-29 years in good health. Sequenced material: memory (CD45RO+) T cells sorted from blood. The CDR3 is CASSQHRDIATNEKLFF. DNA for the CDR3: TGTGCCAGCAGCCAACACCGGGACATTGCAACTAATGAAAAACTGTTTTTT. Variable domain in full (rest from reference TRBV14 and TRBJ1-4): EAGVTQFPSHSVIEKGQTVTLRCDPISGHDNLYWYRRVMGKEIKFLLHFVKESKQDESGMPNNRFLAERTGGTYSTLKVQPAELEDSGVYFCASSQHRDIATNEKLFFGSGTQLSVL.